Listed below are T cell receptor beta chains from one sample, sequenced in a study of neurological immune-mediated disorders. TCRdb independently ran MiXCR on the 5' RACE reads; one entry per CDR3 protein. The sample yields about 120,000 distinct CDR3 sequences, about 3.4% seen once. Sequenced material: PBMCs. These receptors were obtained from a woman aged 25-40 years with multiple sclerosis. Each CDR3 is given with its conserved first and last residue. Each record gives: clone size, V gene, J gene, D gene, CDR3 DNA, CDR3 protein. A D gene is named only where the DNA matches it firmly. Rows may omit the clone size; those that give it use once, few, many or a size class.

clone_size: many
v_call: TRBV7-9
j_call: TRBJ1-4
d_call: -
cdr3_nt: TGTGCCAGCAGCTTAATGGCTAATGAAAAACTGTTTTTT
cdr3_aa: CASSLMANEKLFF

clone_size: many
v_call: TRBV6-1
j_call: TRBJ1-5
d_call: -
cdr3_nt: TGTGCCAGCAGTGCCACAGCCGGGACGGGGGATCAGCCCCAGCATTTT
cdr3_aa: CASSATAGTGDQPQHF

clone_size: many
v_call: TRBV20-1
j_call: TRBJ2-2
d_call: -
cdr3_nt: TGCAGTGCTAGCCAAGGGCAGTTCACCGGGGAGCTGTTTTTT
cdr3_aa: CSASQGQFTGELFF

clone_size: many
v_call: TRBV6-1
j_call: TRBJ1-4
d_call: -
cdr3_nt: TGTGCCAGCAGTGACAAAGGTTATAATGAAAAACTGTTTTTT
cdr3_aa: CASSDKGYNEKLFF

clone_size: many
v_call: TRBV7-2
j_call: TRBJ2-7
d_call: TRBD1
cdr3_nt: TGTGCCAGCAGCCCTCCGGGACAGACCTACGAGCAGTACTTC
cdr3_aa: CASSPPGQTYEQYF

clone_size: many
v_call: TRBV20-1
j_call: TRBJ2-3
d_call: -
cdr3_nt: TGCAGTGTAGCAGGGGGAGGATCCGATACGCAGTATTTT
cdr3_aa: CSVAGGGSDTQYF

clone_size: many
v_call: TRBV30
j_call: TRBJ2-7
d_call: -
cdr3_nt: TGTGCCTGGAGCGCACTGCCCTACGAGCAGTACTTC
cdr3_aa: CAWSALPYEQYF

clone_size: many
v_call: TRBV29-1
j_call: TRBJ1-1
d_call: -
cdr3_nt: TGCAGCGTTTTGATGCCCCCAGGGGACACTGAAGCTTTCTTT
cdr3_aa: CSVLMPPGDTEAFF

clone_size: many
v_call: TRBV5-1
j_call: TRBJ1-1
d_call: -
cdr3_nt: TGCGCCAGCAGCTTGGGCCCGGGGGTGGGTGAAGCTTTCTTT
cdr3_aa: CASSLGPGVGEAFF

clone_size: -
v_call: TRBV29-1
j_call: TRBJ1-1
d_call: -
cdr3_nt: TGCAGCGTTGAAGGGGGACGGTTGAACACTGAAGCTTTCTTT
cdr3_aa: CSVEGGRLNTEAFF

clone_size: many
v_call: TRBV18
j_call: TRBJ2-6
d_call: -
cdr3_nt: TGTGCCAGCTCACCAGGGTCCCCCTCTGGGGCCAACGTCCTGACTTTC
cdr3_aa: CASSPGSPSGANVLTF

clone_size: many
v_call: TRBV12-3/TRBV12-4
j_call: TRBJ2-2
d_call: -
cdr3_nt: TGTGCCAGCAGTTGGGACACCCGGCGGAGGACCGGGGAGCTGTTTTTT
cdr3_aa: CASSWDTRRRTGELFF

clone_size: many
v_call: TRBV27
j_call: TRBJ2-1
d_call: TRBD1
cdr3_nt: TGTGCCAGCACCAAGACAGGGTTGAACGAGCAGTTCTTC
cdr3_aa: CASTKTGLNEQFF

clone_size: many
v_call: TRBV12-3/TRBV12-4
j_call: TRBJ2-7
d_call: TRBD1
cdr3_nt: TGTGCCAGCAGTCGGACAGGGGGCAAATACGAGCAGTACTTC
cdr3_aa: CASSRTGGKYEQYF

clone_size: many
v_call: TRBV6-2/TRBV6-3
j_call: TRBJ2-1
d_call: -
cdr3_nt: TGTGCCAGCAGGGGGTTAGCTAGCTCCTACAATGAGCAGTTCTTC
cdr3_aa: CASRGLASSYNEQFF

clone_size: -
v_call: TRBV15
j_call: TRBJ1-1
d_call: -
cdr3_nt: TGTGCCACCAGCAGAGTTCGGGGGGAAAACACTGAAGCTTTCTTT
cdr3_aa: CATSRVRGENTEAFF

clone_size: many
v_call: TRBV12-3/TRBV12-4
j_call: TRBJ1-1
d_call: -
cdr3_nt: TGTGCCAGCAGGGGGGGGCTGGGCACTGAAGCTTTCTTT
cdr3_aa: CASRGGLGTEAFF

clone_size: many
v_call: TRBV6-5
j_call: TRBJ2-2
d_call: TRBD2
cdr3_nt: TGTGCCAGCAGTTCCTTACTAGCGGGAAGGCCCGGGGAGCTGTTTTTT
cdr3_aa: CASSSLLAGRPGELFF

clone_size: many
v_call: TRBV12-3/TRBV12-4
j_call: TRBJ1-6
d_call: -
cdr3_nt: TGTGCCAGCAGTTTCCGGGATTCACCCCTCCACTTT
cdr3_aa: CASSFRDSPLHF

clone_size: many
v_call: TRBV20-1
j_call: TRBJ2-7
d_call: TRBD1
cdr3_nt: TGCAGTGCTAGAGCCCCGGACAGGTTAAATGTCGAGCAGTACTTC
cdr3_aa: CSARAPDRLNVEQYF

clone_size: many
v_call: TRBV20-1
j_call: TRBJ2-2
d_call: TRBD2
cdr3_nt: TGCAGTGCCGGGCTGGCCAGCGGGGGCGCCGGGGAGCTGTTTTTT
cdr3_aa: CSAGLASGGAGELFF

clone_size: many
v_call: TRBV20-1
j_call: TRBJ2-7
d_call: -
cdr3_nt: TGCAGTGCTAGAGCTGGGGGTGCCACCTCCTACGAGCAGTACTTC
cdr3_aa: CSARAGGATSYEQYF